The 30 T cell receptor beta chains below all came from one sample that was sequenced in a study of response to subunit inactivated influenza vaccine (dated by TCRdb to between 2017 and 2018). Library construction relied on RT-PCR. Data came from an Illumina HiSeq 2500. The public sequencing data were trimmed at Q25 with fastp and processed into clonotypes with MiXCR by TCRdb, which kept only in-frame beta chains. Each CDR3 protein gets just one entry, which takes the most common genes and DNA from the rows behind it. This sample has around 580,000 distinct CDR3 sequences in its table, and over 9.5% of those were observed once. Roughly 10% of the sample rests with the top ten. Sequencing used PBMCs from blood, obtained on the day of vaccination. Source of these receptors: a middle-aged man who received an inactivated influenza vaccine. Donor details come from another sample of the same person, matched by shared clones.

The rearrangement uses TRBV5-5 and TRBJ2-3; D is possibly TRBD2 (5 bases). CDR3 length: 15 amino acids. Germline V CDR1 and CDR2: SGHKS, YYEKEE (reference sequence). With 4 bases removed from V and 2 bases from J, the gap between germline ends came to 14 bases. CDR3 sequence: CASSPLEGYTDTQYF. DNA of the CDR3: TGTGCCAGCAGCCCGCTCGAGGGCTACACAGATACGCAGTATTTT.

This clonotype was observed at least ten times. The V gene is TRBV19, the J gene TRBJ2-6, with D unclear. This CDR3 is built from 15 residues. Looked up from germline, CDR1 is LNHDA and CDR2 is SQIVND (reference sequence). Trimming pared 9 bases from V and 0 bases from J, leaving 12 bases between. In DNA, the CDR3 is TGTGCCAGCAGCATACAGAGCTCTGGGGCCAACGTCCTGACTTTC. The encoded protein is CASSIQSSGANVLTF. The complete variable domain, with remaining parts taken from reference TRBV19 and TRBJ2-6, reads DGGITQSPKYLFRKEGQNVTLSCEQNLNHDAMYWYRQDPGQGLRLIYYSQIVNDFQKGDIAEGYSVSREKKESFPLTVTSAQKNPTAFYLCASSIQSSGANVLTFGAGSRLTVL.

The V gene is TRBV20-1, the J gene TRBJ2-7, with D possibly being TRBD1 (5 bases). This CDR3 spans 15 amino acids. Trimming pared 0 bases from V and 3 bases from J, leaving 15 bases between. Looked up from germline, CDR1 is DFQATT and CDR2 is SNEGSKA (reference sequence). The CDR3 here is CSARDSKGSYYEQYF. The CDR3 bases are TGCAGTGCTAGAGATAGTAAGGGGTCCTACTACGAGCAGTACTTC.

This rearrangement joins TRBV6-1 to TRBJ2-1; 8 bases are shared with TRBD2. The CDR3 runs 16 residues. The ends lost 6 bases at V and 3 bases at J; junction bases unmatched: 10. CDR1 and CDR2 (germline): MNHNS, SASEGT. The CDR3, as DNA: TGTGCCAGCAGACCCGGGGGCGGGGGGATCTACAATGAGCAGTTCTTC. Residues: CASRPGGGGIYNEQFF.

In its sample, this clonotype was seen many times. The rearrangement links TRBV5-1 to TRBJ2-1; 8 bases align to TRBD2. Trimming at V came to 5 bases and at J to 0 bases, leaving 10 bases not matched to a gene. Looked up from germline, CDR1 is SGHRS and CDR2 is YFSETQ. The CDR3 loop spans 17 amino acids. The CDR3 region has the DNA TGCGCCAGCAGTCTAGGACTAGCAGCGAGCTCCTACAATGAGCAGTTCTTC. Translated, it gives CASSLGLAASSYNEQFF.

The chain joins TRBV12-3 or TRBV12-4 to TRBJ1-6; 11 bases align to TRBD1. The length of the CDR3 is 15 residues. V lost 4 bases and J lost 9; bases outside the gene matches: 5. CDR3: CASSWTGGAGSPLHF. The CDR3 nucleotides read TGTGCCAGCAGTTGGACAGGGGGCGCAGGTTCACCCCTCCACTTT.

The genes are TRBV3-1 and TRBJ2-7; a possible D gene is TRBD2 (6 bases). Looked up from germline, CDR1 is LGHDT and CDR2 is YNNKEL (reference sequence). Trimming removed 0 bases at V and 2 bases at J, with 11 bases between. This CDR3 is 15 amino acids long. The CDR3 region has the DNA TGTGCCAGCAGCCAAGATTGGAGGGGAGCCTACGAGCAGTACTTC. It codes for CASSQDWRGAYEQYF.

The CDR3: CASSSTGLNTVEAFF. The CDR3 region has the DNA TGTGCCAGCAGTTCCACGGGTCTGAACACTGTTGAAGCTTTCTTT. The rearrangement links TRBV12-3 or TRBV12-4 to TRBJ1-1; D remains ambiguous. V lost 4 bases to trimming and J lost 7 bases, with 19 bases between them. The CDR3 runs 15 residues.

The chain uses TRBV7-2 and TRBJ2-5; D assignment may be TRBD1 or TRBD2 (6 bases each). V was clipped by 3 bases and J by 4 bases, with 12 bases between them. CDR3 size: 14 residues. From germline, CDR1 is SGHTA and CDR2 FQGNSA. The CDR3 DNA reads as TGTGCCAGCAGCTTCGGGGGCGGAAGAGAGACCCAGTACTTC. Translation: CASSFGGGRETQYF.

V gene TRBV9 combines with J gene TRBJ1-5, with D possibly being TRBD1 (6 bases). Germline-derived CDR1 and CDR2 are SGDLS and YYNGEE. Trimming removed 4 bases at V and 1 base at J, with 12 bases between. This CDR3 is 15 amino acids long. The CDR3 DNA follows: TGTGCCAGCAGCCAGGAGGGGGGGAGCAATCAGCCCCAGCATTTT. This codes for CASSQEGGSNQPQHF.

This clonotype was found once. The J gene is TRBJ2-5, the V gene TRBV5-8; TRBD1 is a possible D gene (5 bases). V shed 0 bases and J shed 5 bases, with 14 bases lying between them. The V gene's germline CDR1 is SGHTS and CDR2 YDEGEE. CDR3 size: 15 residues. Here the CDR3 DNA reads TGTGCCAGCAGCTTGGATCCCAGGGTGTGGGAGACCCAGTACTTC. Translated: CASSLDPRVWETQYF.

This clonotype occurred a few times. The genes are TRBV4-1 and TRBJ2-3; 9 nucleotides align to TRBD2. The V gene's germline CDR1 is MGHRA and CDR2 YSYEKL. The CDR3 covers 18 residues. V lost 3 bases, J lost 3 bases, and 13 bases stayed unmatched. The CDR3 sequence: CASSQPIPGLAATDTQYF. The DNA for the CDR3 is TGCGCCAGCAGCCAGCCCATTCCGGGACTAGCCGCGACAGATACGCAGTATTTT.

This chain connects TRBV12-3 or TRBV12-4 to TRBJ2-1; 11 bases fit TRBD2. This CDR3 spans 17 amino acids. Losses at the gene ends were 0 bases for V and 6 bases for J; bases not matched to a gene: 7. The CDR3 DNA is TGTGCCAGCAGTTTAGCCGCGGCTAGCGGGAGGTTCAATGAGCAGTTCTTC. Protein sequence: CASSLAAASGRFNEQFF.

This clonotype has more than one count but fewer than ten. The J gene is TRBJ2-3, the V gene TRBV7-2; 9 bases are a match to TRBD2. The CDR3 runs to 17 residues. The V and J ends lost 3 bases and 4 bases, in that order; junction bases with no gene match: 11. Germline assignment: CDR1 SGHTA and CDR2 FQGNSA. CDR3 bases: TGTGCCAGCAGCTTCTTGGGACGCGGGGGGGCACCAGATACGCAGTATTTT. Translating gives CASSFLGRGGAPDTQYF.

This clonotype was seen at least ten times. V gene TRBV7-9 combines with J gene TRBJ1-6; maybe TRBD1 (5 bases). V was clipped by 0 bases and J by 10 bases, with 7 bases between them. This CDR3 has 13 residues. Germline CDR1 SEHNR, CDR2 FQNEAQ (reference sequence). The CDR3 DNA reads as TGTGCCAGCAGCTTAGCGGGGGAATCACCCCTCCACTTT. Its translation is CASSLAGESPLHF. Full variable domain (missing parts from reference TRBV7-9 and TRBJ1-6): DTGVSQNPRHKITKRGQNVTFRCDPISEHNRLYWYRQTLGQGPEFLTYFQNEAQLEKSRLLSDRFSAERPKGSFSTLEIQRTEQGDSAMYLCASSLAGESPLHFGNGTRLTVT.

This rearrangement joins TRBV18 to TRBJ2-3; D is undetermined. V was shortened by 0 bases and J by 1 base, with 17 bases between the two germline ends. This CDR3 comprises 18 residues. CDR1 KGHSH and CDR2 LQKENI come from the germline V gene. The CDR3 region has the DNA TGTGCCAGCTCACCACCCCCCTGGACCGATCCTGGCACAGATACGCAGTATTTT. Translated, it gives CASSPPPWTDPGTDTQYF.

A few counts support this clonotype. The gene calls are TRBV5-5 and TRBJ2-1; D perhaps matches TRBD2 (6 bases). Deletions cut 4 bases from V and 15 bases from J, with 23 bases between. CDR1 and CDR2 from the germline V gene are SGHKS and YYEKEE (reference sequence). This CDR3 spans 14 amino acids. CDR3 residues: CASSLRRETPTRFF. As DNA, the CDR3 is TGTGCCAGCAGCCTCCGCCGGGAGACACCAACACGGTTCTTC.

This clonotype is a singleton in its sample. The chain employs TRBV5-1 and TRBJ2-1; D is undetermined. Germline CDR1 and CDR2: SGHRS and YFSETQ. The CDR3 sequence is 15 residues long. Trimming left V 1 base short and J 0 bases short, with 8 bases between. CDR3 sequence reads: CASSLTHSSYNEQFF. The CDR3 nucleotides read TGCGCCAGCAGCTTGACACATAGCTCCTACAATGAGCAGTTCTTC.

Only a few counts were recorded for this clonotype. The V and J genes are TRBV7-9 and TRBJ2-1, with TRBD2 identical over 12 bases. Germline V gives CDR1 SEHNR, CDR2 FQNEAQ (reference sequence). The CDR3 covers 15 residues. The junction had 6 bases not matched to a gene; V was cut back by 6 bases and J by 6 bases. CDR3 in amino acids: CASRPRLAGVNEQFF. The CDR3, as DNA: TGTGCCAGCAGACCTCGACTAGCGGGGGTCAATGAGCAGTTCTTC.

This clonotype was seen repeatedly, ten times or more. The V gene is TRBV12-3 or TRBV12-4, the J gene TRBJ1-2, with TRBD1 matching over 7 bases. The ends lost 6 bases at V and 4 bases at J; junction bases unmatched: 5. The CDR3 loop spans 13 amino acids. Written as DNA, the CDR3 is TGTGCCAGCAGCCACGGGACAGTCTATGGCTACACCTTC. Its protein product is CASSHGTVYGYTF.

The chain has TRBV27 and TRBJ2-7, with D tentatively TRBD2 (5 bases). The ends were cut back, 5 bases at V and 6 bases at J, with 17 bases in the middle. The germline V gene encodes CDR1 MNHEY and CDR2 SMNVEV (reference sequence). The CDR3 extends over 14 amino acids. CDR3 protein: CASSPGLAPGEQYF. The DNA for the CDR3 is TGTGCCAGCAGTCCCGGGTTAGCGCCTGGCGAGCAGTACTTC.

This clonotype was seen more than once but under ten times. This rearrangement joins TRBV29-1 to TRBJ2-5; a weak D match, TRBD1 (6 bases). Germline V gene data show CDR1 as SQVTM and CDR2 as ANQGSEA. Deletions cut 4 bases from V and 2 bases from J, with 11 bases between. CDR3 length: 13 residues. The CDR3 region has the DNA TGCAGCGTTGCCAGGGGCTCTCAAGAGACCCAGTACTTC. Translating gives CSVARGSQETQYF.

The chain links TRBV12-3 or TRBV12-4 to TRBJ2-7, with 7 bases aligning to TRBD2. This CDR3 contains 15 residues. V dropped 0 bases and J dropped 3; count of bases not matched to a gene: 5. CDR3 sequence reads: CASSLAISGDYEQYF. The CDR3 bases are TGTGCCAGCAGTTTAGCGATAAGCGGGGACTACGAGCAGTACTTC.

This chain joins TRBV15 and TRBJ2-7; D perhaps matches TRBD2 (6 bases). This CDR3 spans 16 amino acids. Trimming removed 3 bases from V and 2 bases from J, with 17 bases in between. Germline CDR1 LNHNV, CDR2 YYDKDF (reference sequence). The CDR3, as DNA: TGTGCCACCAGCAGCCAGCTCGGCAGGGAGGCCTACGAGCAGTACTTC. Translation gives CATSSQLGREAYEQYF.

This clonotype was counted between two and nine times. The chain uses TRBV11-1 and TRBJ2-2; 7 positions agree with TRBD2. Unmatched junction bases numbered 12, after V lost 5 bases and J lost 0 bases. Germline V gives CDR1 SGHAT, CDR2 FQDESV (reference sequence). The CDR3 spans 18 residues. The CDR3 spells CASSPWGNRGANTGELFF. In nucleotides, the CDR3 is TGTGCCAGCAGCCCCTGGGGAAATCGGGGGGCGAACACCGGGGAGCTGTTTTTT.

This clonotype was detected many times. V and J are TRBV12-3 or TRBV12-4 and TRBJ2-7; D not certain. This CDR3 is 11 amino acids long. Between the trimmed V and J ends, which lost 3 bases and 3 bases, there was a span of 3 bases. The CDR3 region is CASSFSYEQYF. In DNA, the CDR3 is TGTGCCAGCAGTTTTAGCTACGAGCAGTACTTC.

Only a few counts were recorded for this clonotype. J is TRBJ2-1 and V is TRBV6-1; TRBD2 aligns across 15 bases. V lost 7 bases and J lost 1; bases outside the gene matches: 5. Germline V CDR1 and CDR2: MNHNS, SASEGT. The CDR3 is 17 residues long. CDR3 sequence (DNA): TGTGCCAGCAAAGGACTAGCGGGAGGGGGGTCCTACAATGAGCAGTTCTTC. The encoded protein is CASKGLAGGGSYNEQFF.

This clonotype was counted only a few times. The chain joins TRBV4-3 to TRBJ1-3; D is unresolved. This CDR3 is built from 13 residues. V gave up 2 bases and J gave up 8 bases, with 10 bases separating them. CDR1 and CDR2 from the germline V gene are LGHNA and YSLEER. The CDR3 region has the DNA TGCGCCAGCAGCCAAACACCCGGGCACACCATATATTTT. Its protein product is CASSQTPGHTIYF.

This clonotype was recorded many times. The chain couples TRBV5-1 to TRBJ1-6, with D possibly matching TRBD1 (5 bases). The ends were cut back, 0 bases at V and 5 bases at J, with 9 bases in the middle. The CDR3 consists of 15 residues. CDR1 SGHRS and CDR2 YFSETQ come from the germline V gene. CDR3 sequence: CASSLEGRDNSPLHF. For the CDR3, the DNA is TGCGCCAGCAGCTTGGAGGGCAGGGATAATTCACCCCTCCACTTT.

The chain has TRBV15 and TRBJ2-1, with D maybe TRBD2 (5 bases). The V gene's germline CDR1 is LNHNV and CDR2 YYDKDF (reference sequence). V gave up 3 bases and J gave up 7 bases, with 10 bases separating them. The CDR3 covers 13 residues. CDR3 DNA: TGTGCCACCAGCAGGGGAGTTGTTAATGAGCAGTTCTTC. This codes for CATSRGVVNEQFF.